This TCR beta chain was found in a study of blood T cell repertoires in COVID-19. This clone was detected only once. The method was immunoSEQ multiplex PCR; TCRdb's version includes in-frame clones alone and lacks a portion of them. The profile covers around 150,000 clones, with over 70% appearing a single time and over 10% taken by the ten largest. V lost 1 base and J 3 bases, leaving 6 bases between the germline ends. The germline gives CDR1 LNHDA, CDR2 SQIVND (reference sequence). The CDR3 spans 13 residues. Sequences were obtained from PBMCs or T cells enriched from blood (not recorded which). This chain joins TRBV19 and TRBJ2-5; the D is unclear. The receptor's source is a woman aged 55-69 years who had recovered from COVID-19. The chain's CDR3 is CASSIGQKETQYF. The CDR3 nucleotides read TGTGCCAGTAGTATAGGGCAGAAAGAGACCCAGTACTTC. Full variable domain (rest looked up from reference TRBV19 and TRBJ2-5): DGGITQSPKYLFRKEGQNVTLSCEQNLNHDAMYWYRQDPGQGLRLIYYSQIVNDFQKGDIAEGYSVSREKKESFPLTVTSAQKNPTAFYLCASSIGQKETQYFGPGTRLLVL.